This entry lists 17 T cell receptor beta chains sequenced from one sample in a study of CD8 T cells in ankylosing spondylitis. Overall study results and limits: What seemed typical of ankylosing spondylitis blood was a TCR beta motif built from several highly homologous variants.

These receptors are not linked to any known antigen. Using its own MiXCR run on the 5' RACE reads, TCRdb lists one record per CDR3 protein. Of roughly 220,000 distinct CDR3 sequences in the sample, about a sixth were seen once. Sequencing was done on a sample of blood, either unsorted or a sorted T cell fraction (not recorded which). These receptor sequences come from a male donor with ankylosing spondylitis.

V gene TRBV5-1 combines with J gene TRBJ2-2, with 8 bases fitting TRBD1. From germline, CDR1 is SGHRS and CDR2 YFSETQ. The V and J ends lost 3 bases and 5 bases, in that order; junction bases with no gene match: 12. CDR3 length: 17 residues. The CDR3 region is CASSWPMTGEKTGELFF. The CDR3 nucleotides read TGCGCCAGCAGCTGGCCTATGACAGGGGAGAAAACCGGGGAGCTGTTTTTT.

The sample holds a few counts of this clonotype. The chain carries TRBV12-3 or TRBV12-4 and TRBJ1-1, with D perhaps TRBD1 (6 bases). The CDR3 sequence is 13 residues long. Trimming took off 7 bases at V and 5 bases at J, with 14 bases between the two ends. The chain's CDR3 is CASNNRVGTEAFF. CDR3 DNA: TGTGCCAGCAACAACAGGGTAGGGACTGAAGCTTTCTTT.

This clonotype has a handful of counts. The V and J genes are TRBV12-3 or TRBV12-4 and TRBJ2-3; D is perhaps TRBD2 (5 bases). V was clipped by 6 bases and J by 1 base, with 8 bases between them. CDR3 length: 13 amino acids. As DNA, the CDR3 is TGTGCCAGCAGCGGCGGGCGCACAGATACGCAGTATTTT. As protein: CASSGGRTDTQYF.

The rearrangement uses TRBV12-3 or TRBV12-4 and TRBJ2-3, with TRBD1 as a possible D gene (6 bases). The V gene lost 5 bases and the J gene lost 3 bases, with 15 bases spanning the gap. This CDR3 has 15 amino acids. The CDR3 region is CASSKGESLTDTQYF. CDR3 nucleotide sequence: TGTGCCAGCAGTAAGGGGGAGTCGCTAACAGATACGCAGTATTTT.

This clonotype was observed many times. The DNA for the CDR3 is TGCAGTGCTACGGACAGCCTGAACACTGAAGCTTTCTTT. Encoded protein: CSATDSLNTEAFF. The chain uses TRBV20-1 and TRBJ1-1, with D tentatively TRBD1 (6 bases). This CDR3 is 13 amino acids long. V was cut by 4 bases and J by 0 bases, with 9 bases left in between. The germline V gene has CDR1 DFQATT and CDR2 SNEGSKA (reference sequence).

This chain connects TRBV27 to TRBJ1-2, with TRBD1 as a possible D gene (5 bases). V lost 6 bases, J lost 6 bases, and 14 bases lay in between. The length of the CDR3 is 13 residues. Per germline, CDR1 MNHEY and CDR2 SMNVEV (reference sequence). The CDR3 loop is CASSHRDGDGYTF. The CDR3 DNA reads TGTGCCAGCAGCCACCGGGACGGAGATGGCTACACCTTC.

There are a few counts of this clonotype. The V call is TRBV20-1, the J call TRBJ2-5; possible D gene TRBD2, 5 bases. Germline assignment: CDR1 DFQATT and CDR2 SNEGSKA (reference sequence). The CDR3 sequence is 13 residues long. V lost 5 bases to trimming and J lost 4 bases, with 14 bases between them. CDR3 region: CSARPGEGETQYF. As DNA, the CDR3 is TGCAGTGCTCGACCAGGAGAGGGAGAGACCCAGTACTTC.

This clonotype was counted many times. The chain combines TRBV15 with TRBJ1-5; no firm D call. With 0 bases removed from V and 7 bases from J, the gap between germline ends came to 10 bases. This CDR3 has 14 residues. The germline CDR1 and CDR2 sequences are LNHNV and YYDKDF (reference sequence). The CDR3 region is CATSRDRLGQPQHF. The DNA of the CDR3 is TGTGCCACCAGCAGAGATCGTTTGGGGCAGCCCCAGCATTTT.

V gene TRBV2 combines with J gene TRBJ2-2; no definite D call. This CDR3 is built from 16 residues. V lost 6 bases to trimming and J lost 7 bases, with 21 bases between them. Germline lookup yields CDR1 SNHLY and CDR2 FYNNEI. CDR3 region: CASSPSTTRMGGELFF. The DNA for the CDR3 is TGTGCCAGCAGCCCCTCTACCACCAGAATGGGCGGGGAGCTGTTTTTT.

The table lists this clonotype with a few counts. The V call is TRBV13, the J call TRBJ2-1; D is unclear. The germline V and J ends were trimmed by 2 bases and 3 bases, with 11 bases remaining between them. Germline V gene data show CDR1 as PRHDT and CDR2 as FYEKMQ (reference sequence). The length of the CDR3 is 15 residues. CDR3 sequence reads: CASSLFQNNYNEQFF. The CDR3 nucleotides read TGTGCCAGCAGCTTATTCCAGAACAACTACAATGAGCAGTTCTTC.

The chain has TRBV11-3 and TRBJ2-5, with a weak D call TRBD1 (6 bases). Deletions cut 5 bases from V and 0 bases from J, with 10 bases between. CDR1 SGHNT and CDR2 YENEEA come from the germline V gene. The CDR3 runs to 14 residues. CDR3 bases: TGTGCCAGCAGCGCCCGGGACAACCAAGAGACCCAGTACTTC. Protein product: CASSARDNQETQYF. Supplemented by reference TRBV11-3 and TRBJ2-5, the full variable domain reads EAGVVQSPRYKIIEKKQPVAFWCNPISGHNTLYWYLQNLGQGPELLIRYENEEAVDDSQLPKDRFSAERLKGVDSTLKIQPAELGDSAVYLCASSARDNQETQYFGPGTRLLVL.

This clonotype appeared once. CDR3 region: CATQLEIPTDTQYF. DNA of the CDR3: TGTGCCACCCAATTGGAGATACCCACAGATACGCAGTATTTT. The rearrangement joins TRBV2 to TRBJ2-3; no firm D call. The germline gives CDR1 SNHLY, CDR2 FYNNEI. V shed 10 bases and J shed 2 bases, with 16 bases lying between them. This CDR3 contains 14 residues.

The rearrangement joins TRBV20-1 to TRBJ2-7; 7 nucleotides agree with TRBD1. The germline V gene encodes CDR1 DFQATT and CDR2 SNEGSKA (reference sequence). The CDR3 has 15 residues. V dropped 0 bases and J dropped 0; count of bases not matched to a gene: 5. In DNA, the CDR3 is TGCAGTGCTAGAGATGGGACAGCTAACTCCTACGAGCAGTACTTC. This sequence encodes CSARDGTANSYEQYF.

This clonotype showed up just a few times. V is TRBV27 and J is TRBJ1-2; 9 positions agree with TRBD1. This CDR3 region has 14 residues. Unmatched junction bases numbered 3, after V lost 3 bases and J lost 4 bases. The germline CDR1 and CDR2 sequences are MNHEY and SMNVEV (reference sequence). The CDR3 DNA reads TGTGCCAGCAGTTTTACAGGGGGCGCCTATGGCTACACCTTC. It translates to CASSFTGGAYGYTF.

The chain links TRBV9 to TRBJ1-1; D remains ambiguous. Germline CDR1 reads SGDLS; CDR2 reads YYNGEE. V gave up 0 bases and J gave up 4 bases, with 13 bases separating them. CDR3 length equals 15 residues. For the CDR3, the DNA is TGTGCCAGCAGCGTAGACGGCGGGATGGGCACTGAAGCTTTCTTT. As protein: CASSVDGGMGTEAFF.

The rearrangement joins TRBV6-2 or TRBV6-3 to TRBJ2-3; D unclear. The germline gives CDR1 MNHEY, CDR2 SVGEGT. Trimming stripped 2 bases from V and 5 bases from J, with 11 bases between. The CDR3 runs to 14 residues. The CDR3 DNA follows: TGTGCCAGCAGTTACACGTTAGCTGGAGATACGCAGTATTTT. Encoded protein: CASSYTLAGDTQYF.

In this sample, this clonotype turned up a few times. This sequence joins TRBV4-2 and TRBJ2-3; 10 nucleotides agree with TRBD1. CDR3 length: 17 residues. Looked up from germline, CDR1 is LGHNA and CDR2 is YNFKEQ. Trimming at V came to 0 bases and at J to 3 bases, leaving 6 bases not matched to a gene. CDR3 loop: CASSQEGGQGWTDTQYF. For the CDR3, the DNA is TGTGCCAGCAGCCAAGAAGGGGGACAGGGGTGGACAGATACGCAGTATTTT.